This T cell receptor (beta chain) came from a study of blood T cell repertoires in COVID-19. Overall study context: Samples taken during acute and convalescent COVID-19 were collected in the United States, Italy and Spain. From T cells, B-cell-depleted T cells, or PBMCs came the material, which was cDNA or gDNA.

How the authors handled the data: Nucleated cell number was recorded as an estimate derived from reference gene primer amplification. The table came from immunoSEQ multiplex PCR; TCRdb's copy has only in-frame clones and leaves some out. That table furnishes V, J and clone size, whereas the DNA furnished D and trimming. The sample holds about 250,000 clones, about 91% seen once. This CDR3 contains 16 residues. V dropped 6 bases and J dropped 4; count of bases not matched to a gene: 9. The V gene's germline CDR1 is MNHNY and CDR2 SVGAGI (reference sequence). The rearrangement uses TRBV6-6 and TRBJ2-7; 13 bases fit TRBD2. Material: peripheral blood. The TCR sequence derives from an elderly man with acute or convalescent COVID-19. CDR3 in DNA: TGTGCCAGCAGCCCCGTTACTAGCGGGAGGGTATACGAGCAGTACTTC. Encoded protein: CASSPVTSGRVYEQYF.